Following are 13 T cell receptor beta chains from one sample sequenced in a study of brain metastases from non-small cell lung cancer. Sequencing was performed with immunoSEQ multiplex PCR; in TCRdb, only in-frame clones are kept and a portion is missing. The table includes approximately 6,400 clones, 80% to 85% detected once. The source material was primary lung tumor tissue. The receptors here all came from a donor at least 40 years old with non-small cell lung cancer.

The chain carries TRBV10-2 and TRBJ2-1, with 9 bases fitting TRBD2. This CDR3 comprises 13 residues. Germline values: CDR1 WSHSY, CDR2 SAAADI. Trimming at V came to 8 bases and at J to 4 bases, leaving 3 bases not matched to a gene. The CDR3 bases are TGCGCCAGCCTAGCGGGACCTTACAATGAGCAGTTCTTC. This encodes CASLAGPYNEQFF.

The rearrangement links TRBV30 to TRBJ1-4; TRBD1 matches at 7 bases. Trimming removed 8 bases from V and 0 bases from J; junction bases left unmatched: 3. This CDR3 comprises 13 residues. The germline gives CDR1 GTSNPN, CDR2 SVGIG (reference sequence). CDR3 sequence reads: CASQGATNEKLFF. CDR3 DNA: TGTGCCAGCCAGGGGGCAACTAATGAAAAACTGTTTTTT.

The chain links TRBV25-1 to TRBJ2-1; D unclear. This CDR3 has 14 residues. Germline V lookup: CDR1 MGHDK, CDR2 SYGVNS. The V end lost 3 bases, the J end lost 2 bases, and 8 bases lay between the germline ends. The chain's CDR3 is CASSEAVAYNEQFF. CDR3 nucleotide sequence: TGTGCCAGCAGTGAGGCGGTAGCCTACAATGAGCAGTTCTTC.

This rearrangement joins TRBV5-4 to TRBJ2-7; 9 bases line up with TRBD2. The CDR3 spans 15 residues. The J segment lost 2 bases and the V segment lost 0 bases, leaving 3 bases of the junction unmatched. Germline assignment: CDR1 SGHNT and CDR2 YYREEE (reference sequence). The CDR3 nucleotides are TGTGCCAGCAGCTTGGGGGCGGGGGGGCCCTACGAGCAGTACTTC. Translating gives CASSLGAGGPYEQYF.

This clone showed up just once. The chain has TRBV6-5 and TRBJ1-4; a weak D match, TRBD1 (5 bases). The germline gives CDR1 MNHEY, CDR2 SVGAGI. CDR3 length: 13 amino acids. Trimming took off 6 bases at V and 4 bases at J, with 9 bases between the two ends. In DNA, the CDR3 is TGTGCCAGCAGCCAGGGCTTTAATGAAAAACTGTTTTTT. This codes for CASSQGFNEKLFF.

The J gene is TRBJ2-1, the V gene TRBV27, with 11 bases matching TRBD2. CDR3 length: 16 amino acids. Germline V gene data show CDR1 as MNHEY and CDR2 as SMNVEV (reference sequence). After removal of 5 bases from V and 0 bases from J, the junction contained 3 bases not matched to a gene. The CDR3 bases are TGTGCCAGCAGTAGACTAGCGGGGAGCTCCTACAATGAGCAGTTCTTC. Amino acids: CASSRLAGSSYNEQFF.

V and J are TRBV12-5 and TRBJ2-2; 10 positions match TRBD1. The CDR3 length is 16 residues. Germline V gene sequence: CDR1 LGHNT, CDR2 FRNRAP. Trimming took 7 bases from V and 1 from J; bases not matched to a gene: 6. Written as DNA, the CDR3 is TGTGCTAGTGCCTGGGACAGGGGCAAGAACACCGGGGAGCTGTTTTTT. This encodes CASAWDRGKNTGELFF.

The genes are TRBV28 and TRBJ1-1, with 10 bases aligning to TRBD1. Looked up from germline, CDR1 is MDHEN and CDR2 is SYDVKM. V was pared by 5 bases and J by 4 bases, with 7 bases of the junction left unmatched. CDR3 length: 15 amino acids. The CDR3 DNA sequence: TGTGCCAGCAGTACGACAGGGGGCGGGGGCACTGAAGCTTTCTTT. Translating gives CASSTTGGGGTEAFF.

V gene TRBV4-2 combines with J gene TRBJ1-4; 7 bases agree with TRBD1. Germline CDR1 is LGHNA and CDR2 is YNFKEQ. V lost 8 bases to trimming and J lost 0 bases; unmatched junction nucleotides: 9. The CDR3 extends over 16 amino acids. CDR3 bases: TGTGCCAGCGGCGAGGGGGCAGCTCCAACTAATGAAAAACTGTTTTTT. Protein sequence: CASGEGAAPTNEKLFF.

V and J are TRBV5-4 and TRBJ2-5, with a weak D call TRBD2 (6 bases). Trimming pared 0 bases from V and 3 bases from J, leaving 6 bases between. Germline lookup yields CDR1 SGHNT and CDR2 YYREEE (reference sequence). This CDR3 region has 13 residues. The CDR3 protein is CASSLASEETQYF. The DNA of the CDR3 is TGTGCCAGCAGCTTGGCTAGCGAAGAGACCCAGTACTTC.

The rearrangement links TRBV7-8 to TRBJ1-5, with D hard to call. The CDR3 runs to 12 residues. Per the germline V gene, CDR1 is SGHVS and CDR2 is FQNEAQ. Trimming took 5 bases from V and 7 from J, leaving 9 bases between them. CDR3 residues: CASSPQIQPQHF. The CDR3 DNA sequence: TGTGCCAGCAGCCCACAGATACAGCCCCAGCATTTT.

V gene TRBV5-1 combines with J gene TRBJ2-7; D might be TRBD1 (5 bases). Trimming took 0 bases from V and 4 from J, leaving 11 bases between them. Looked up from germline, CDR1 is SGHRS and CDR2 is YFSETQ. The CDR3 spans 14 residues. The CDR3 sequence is CASSLAGIGYEQYF. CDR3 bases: TGCGCCAGCAGCTTGGCAGGGATTGGATACGAGCAGTACTTC.

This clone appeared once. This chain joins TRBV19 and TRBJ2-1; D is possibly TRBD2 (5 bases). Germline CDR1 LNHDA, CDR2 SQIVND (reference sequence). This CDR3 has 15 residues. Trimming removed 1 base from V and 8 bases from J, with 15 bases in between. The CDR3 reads CASSIGGWEGDEQFF. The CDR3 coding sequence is TGTGCCAGTAGTATAGGAGGGTGGGAAGGAGATGAGCAGTTCTTC.